These T cell receptor beta chains were read from a single sample in a study of T cells in localized non-small cell lung cancer. Generated by immunoSEQ multiplex PCR, the TCRdb table keeps only in-frame clones and is missing some. The sample holds just under 30,000 clones, about 89% seen once. The sequencing here drew on peripheral blood, taken before any cancer treatment. Receptors originate from a woman aged 40-70 years with stage I lung adenocarcinoma. CDR3s include the opening cysteine and the closing phenylalanine or tryptophan. D genes are given only for firm matches. Not every row has a clone size; where given, it reads once, few, many or a size class.

v_gene	d_gene	abundance	j_gene	CDR3aa	CDR3nt
TRBV7-2	-	-	TRBJ1-3	CASSLAGGANTIYF	TGTGCCAGCAGCTTAGCGGGTGGGGCAAACACCATATATTTT
TRBV4-3	TRBD1	-	TRBJ1-4	CASSGRGVFGEKLFF	TGCGCCAGCAGCGGCAGGGGGGTGTTTGGTGAAAAACTGTTTTTT
TRBV5-1	TRBD2	-	TRBJ2-7	CASSVTSGGAGEQYF	TGCGCCAGCAGCGTGACTAGCGGGGGGGCCGGCGAGCAGTACTTC
TRBV5-4	-	-	TRBJ2-2	CASSFSGVAGELFF	TGTGCCAGCAGCTTTTCGGGGGTGGCCGGGGAGCTGTTTTTT
TRBV6-1	-	-	TRBJ1-1	CASSEALAHTEAFF	TGTGCCAGCAGTGAAGCGCTTGCCCACACTGAAGCTTTCTTT
TRBV28	-	-	TRBJ2-1	CASSTQGWNEQFF	TGTGCCAGCAGTACACAGGGTTGGAATGAGCAGTTCTTC
TRBV5-6	-	-	TRBJ1-2	CASSRPAPYGYTF	TGTGCCAGCAGCAGGCCGGCGCCATATGGCTACACCTTC
TRBV25-1	-	-	TRBJ1-3	CASSGEGRFSGNTIYF	TGTGCCAGCAGTGGGGAGGGGAGGTTCTCTGGAAACACCATATATTTT
TRBV11-2	-	once	TRBJ2-2	CASSQDGVRGELFF	TGTGCCAGCAGCCAGGACGGAGTTCGCGGGGAGCTGTTTTTT
TRBV30	-	-	TRBJ1-2	CAWSTDRLYGYTF	TGTGCCTGGAGCACGGACAGACTCTATGGCTACACCTTC
TRBV5-1	TRBD1	-	TRBJ1-5	CASRQGVQSNQPQHF	TGCGCCAGCCGACAGGGAGTGCAGTCCAATCAGCCCCAGCATTTT
TRBV27	-	-	TRBJ1-6	CASSLFPDSSYNSPLHF	TGTGCCAGCAGTTTATTCCCCGATAGCTCCTATAATTCACCCCTCCACTTT
TRBV5-4	-	once	TRBJ2-3	CASSLIDTQYF	TGTGCCAGCAGCTTAATAGATACGCAGTATTTT
TRBV18	TRBD1	-	TRBJ1-2	CASSPDRGRTYGYTF	TGTGCCAGCTCGCCCGACAGGGGACGGACCTATGGCTACACCTTC
TRBV18	-	-	TRBJ1-4	CASSRATNEKLFF	TGTGCCAGCTCACGGGCCACTAATGAAAAACTGTTTTTT
TRBV4-1	-	-	TRBJ2-7	CASSQDPNYNYEQYF	TGCGCCAGCAGCCAAGATCCAAACTACAATTACGAGCAGTACTTC
TRBV6-5	TRBD1	-	TRBJ1-2	CASSSTGDDYYGYTF	TGTGCCAGCAGTTCTACAGGGGATGATTACTATGGCTACACCTTC
TRBV4-1	TRBD1	-	TRBJ1-3	CASSRSQGADSGNTIYF	TGCGCCAGCAGCCGAAGCCAGGGGGCGGACTCTGGAAACACCATATATTTT
TRBV30	-	-	TRBJ1-2	CAWSQGMGFYGYTF	TGTGCCTGGAGTCAGGGGATGGGCTTTTATGGCTACACCTTC
TRBV28	-	once	TRBJ1-1	CASSIGTLNTEAFF	TGTGCCAGCAGCATAGGGACATTGAACACTGAAGCTTTCTTT
TRBV28	-	-	TRBJ1-2	CASSGSNYGYTF	TGTGCCAGCTCGGGTTCGAACTATGGCTACACCTTC
TRBV28	TRBD2	-	TRBJ2-1	CASDSVVGGVGNEQFF	TGTGCCAGCGATTCTGTTGTTGGGGGGGTCGGGAATGAGCAGTTCTTC
TRBV7-2	TRBD1	-	TRBJ1-2	CASSRQGLYGYTF	TGTGCCAGCAGTCGACAGGGTTTATATGGCTACACCTTC
TRBV14	-	-	TRBJ1-1	CASSPSYYGARGDTEAFF	TGTGCCAGCAGCCCGTCCTATTATGGGGCAAGGGGGGACACTGAAGCTTTCTTT
TRBV9	-	-	TRBJ2-3	CASSPATDTQYF	TGTGCCAGCAGCCCCGCTACAGATACACAGTATTTT
TRBV5-6	-	-	TRBJ1-3	CASSWSGSGNTIYF	TGTGCCAGCAGTTGGAGTGGCTCTGGAAACACCATATATTTT
TRBV9	-	-	TRBJ1-1	CASSSSGEIFGTEAFF	TGTGCCAGCAGCTCAAGCGGGGAGATATTCGGCACTGAAGCTTTCTTT
TRBV6-5	-	-	TRBJ1-1	CASSYGTMGEAFF	TGTGCCAGCAGTTACGGGACAATGGGTGAAGCTTTCTTT
TRBV5-1	TRBD1	-	TRBJ1-4	CASSLSPRDREEKLFF	TGCGCCAGCAGTTTAAGTCCCCGGGACAGGGAAGAAAAACTGTTTTTT
TRBV28	-	-	TRBJ2-2	CASSFDLAGTGELFF	TGTGCCAGCAGTTTCGACTTGGCGGGCACCGGGGAGCTGTTTTTT
TRBV7-3	-	-	TRBJ2-7	CASSLMAGHEQYF	TGTGCCAGCAGCTTAATGGCTGGCCACGAGCAGTACTTC
TRBV5-4	-	-	TRBJ1-1	CASTLRKGNTEAFF	TGTGCCAGCACCCTACGGAAAGGAAACACTGAAGCTTTCTTT
TRBV7-9	-	-	TRBJ2-6	CASSLAPREANVLTF	TGTGCCAGCAGCTTAGCCCCCCGGGAGGCCAACGTCCTGACTTTC
TRBV5-1	-	-	TRBJ2-5	CASSLEYGGQETQYF	TGCGCCAGCAGCTTGGAATATGGGGGTCAAGAGACCCAGTACTTC
TRBV6-6	-	once	TRBJ1-5	CASIDGGSWQPQHF	TGTGCCAGCATCGACGGGGGGTCATGGCAGCCCCAGCATTTT
TRBV5-1	TRBD2	-	TRBJ2-7	CASSLSGSSTYEQYF	TGCGCCAGCAGCTTGAGCGGGAGTAGCACCTACGAGCAGTACTTC
TRBV11-2	-	once	TRBJ1-2	CASSLTASYGYTF	TGTGCCAGCAGCTTGACAGCATCCTATGGCTACACCTTC
TRBV2	TRBD2	-	TRBJ2-5	CASMWREGVETQYF	TGTGCCAGCATGTGGCGGGAGGGAGTAGAGACCCAGTACTTC
TRBV27	-	once	TRBJ2-6	CASSSGANVLTF	TGTGCCAGCAGTTCTGGGGCCAACGTCCTGACTTTC
TRBV18	TRBD1	large	TRBJ1-2	CASSRDRGNGYTF	TGTGCCAGCTCAAGGGACAGGGGCAATGGCTACACCTTC
TRBV19	-	-	TRBJ1-2	CASTLGPNYGYTF	TGTGCCAGTACTCTGGGGCCTAACTATGGCTACACCTTC
TRBV13	TRBD1	large	TRBJ2-1	CASSSGTGGLNEQFF	TGTGCCAGCAGCTCCGGGACAGGGGGTCTCAATGAGCAGTTCTTC
TRBV10-1	TRBD1	-	TRBJ2-1	CASSEQGQFF	TGCGCCAGCAGTGAACAGGGGCAATTCTTC
TRBV11-2	-	-	TRBJ2-1	CASSLWGGVGVEQFF	TGTGCCAGCAGCTTATGGGGCGGCGTCGGCGTAGAGCAGTTCTTC
TRBV7-9	-	-	TRBJ1-3	CASSREQGSGNTIYF	TGTGCCAGCAGCCGGGAACAGGGATCTGGAAACACCATATATTTT
TRBV5-6	TRBD2	-	TRBJ2-1	CASSLGLAGGPEQFF	TGTGCCAGCAGCTTGGGGCTAGCGGGGGGGCCTGAGCAGTTCTTC
TRBV10-3	TRBD2	-	TRBJ2-5	CAISDGGEETQYF	TGTGCCATCAGTGACGGGGGGGAAGAGACCCAGTACTTC
TRBV27	-	-	TRBJ1-4	CASSLNRLRDEKLFF	TGTGCCAGCAGTTTAAACAGGCTGCGGGATGAAAAACTGTTTTTT
TRBV2	TRBD2	-	TRBJ2-1	CASSGTSGYNEQFF	TGTGCCAGCAGCGGGACTAGCGGGTACAATGAGCAGTTCTTC
TRBV5-1	-	-	TRBJ1-1	CASSFGAFTEAFF	TGCGCCAGCAGCTTTGGGGCTTTCACTGAAGCTTTCTTT
TRBV7-8	-	-	TRBJ2-3	CASSPRNRDRDTQYF	TGTGCCAGCAGCCCGAGAAACAGGGATCGGGATACGCAGTATTTT
TRBV7-2	-	-	TRBJ1-6	CASSLWTGPLHF	TGTGCCAGCAGCTTATGGACGGGACCCCTCCACTTT
TRBV15	TRBD2	-	TRBJ2-1	CATSRDWVGGGDNEQFF	TGTGCCACCAGCAGAGATTGGGTCGGCGGGGGGGACAATGAGCAGTTCTTC
TRBV30	-	once	TRBJ2-1	CAWSVQTYNEQFF	TGTGCCTGGAGTGTACAGACCTACAATGAGCAGTTCTTC
TRBV11-3	TRBD2	-	TRBJ2-7	CASSPEIVPSGYCSYEQYF	TGTGCCAGCAGCCCCGAGATAGTCCCTAGCGGTTACTGCTCCTACGAGCAGTACTTC